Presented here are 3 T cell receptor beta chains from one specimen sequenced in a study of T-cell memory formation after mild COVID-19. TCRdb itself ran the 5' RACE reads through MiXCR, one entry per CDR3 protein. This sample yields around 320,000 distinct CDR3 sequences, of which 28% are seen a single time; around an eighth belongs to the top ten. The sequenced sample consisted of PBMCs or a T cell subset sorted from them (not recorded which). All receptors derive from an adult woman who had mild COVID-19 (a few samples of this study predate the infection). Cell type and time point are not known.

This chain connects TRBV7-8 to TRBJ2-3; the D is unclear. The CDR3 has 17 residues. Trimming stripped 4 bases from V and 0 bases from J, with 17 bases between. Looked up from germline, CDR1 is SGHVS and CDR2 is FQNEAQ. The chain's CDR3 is CASSSPRVAESTDTQYF. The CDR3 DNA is TGTGCCAGCAGCTCCCCCCGGGTGGCGGAGAGCACAGATACGCAGTATTTT.

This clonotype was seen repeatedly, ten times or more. For the CDR3, the DNA is TGTGCCAGCAGTTTTTACCGATCCGATACGCAGTATTTT. Its translation is CASSFYRSDTQYF. The V call is TRBV6-5, the J call TRBJ2-3; D gene ambiguous. This CDR3 contains 13 residues. The V gene's germline CDR1 is MNHEY and CDR2 SVGAGI. V lost 4 bases and J 6 bases, leaving 11 bases between the germline ends.

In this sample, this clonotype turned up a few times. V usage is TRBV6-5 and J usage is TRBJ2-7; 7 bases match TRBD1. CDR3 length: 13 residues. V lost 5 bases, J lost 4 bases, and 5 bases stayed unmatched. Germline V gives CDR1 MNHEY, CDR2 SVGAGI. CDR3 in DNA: TGTGCCAGCAGTAGAGCGACAGGGTACGAGCAGTACTTC. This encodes CASSRATGYEQYF.